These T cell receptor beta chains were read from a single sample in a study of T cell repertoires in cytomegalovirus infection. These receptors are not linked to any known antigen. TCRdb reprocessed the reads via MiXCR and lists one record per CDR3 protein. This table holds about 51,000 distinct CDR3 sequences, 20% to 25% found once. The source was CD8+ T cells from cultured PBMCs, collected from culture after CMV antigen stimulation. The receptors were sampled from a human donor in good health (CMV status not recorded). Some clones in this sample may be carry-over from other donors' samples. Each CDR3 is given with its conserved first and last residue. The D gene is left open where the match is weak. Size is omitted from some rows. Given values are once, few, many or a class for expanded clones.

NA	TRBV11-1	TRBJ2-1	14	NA	TGTGCCAGCAGCTTACTCTCATCCTCCAATGAGCAGTTCTTC	CASSLLSSSNEQFF
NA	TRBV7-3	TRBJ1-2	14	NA	TGTGCCAGCAGCTTTCCGGGAACAGCGGACGGCTACACCTTC	CASSFPGTADGYTF
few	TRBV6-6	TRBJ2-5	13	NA	TGTGCCAGCACAAGACATCTCCAAGAGACCCAGTACTTC	CASTRHLQETQYF
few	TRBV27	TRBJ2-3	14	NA	TGTGCCAGCAGTTTAGACTACGGCACAGATACGCAGTATTTT	CASSLDYGTDTQYF
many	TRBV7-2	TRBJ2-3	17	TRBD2	TGTGCCAGCAGCTTCATACTAGCGGGGGTGGACACAGATACGCAGTATTTT	CASSFILAGVDTDTQYF
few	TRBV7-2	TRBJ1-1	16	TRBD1	TGTGCCAGCAGCCCCCGGACAGGACTGAGCTTAACTGAAGCTTTCTTT	CASSPRTGLSLTEAFF
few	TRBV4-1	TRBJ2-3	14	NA	TGCGCCAGCAGCCCAGCCGCGGAGGCAGATACGCAGTATTTT	CASSPAAEADTQYF
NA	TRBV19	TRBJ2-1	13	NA	TGTGCCAGTAGTATTATCGAGTACAATGAGCAGTTCTTC	CASSIIEYNEQFF
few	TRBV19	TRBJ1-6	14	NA	TGTGCCAGTAGTTCCGGGAGTTTTAATTCACCCCTCCACTTT	CASSSGSFNSPLHF
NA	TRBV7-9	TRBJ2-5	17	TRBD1	TGTGCCAGCAGCTTAGCCGCCGCGGACAGGGGACAAGAGACCCAGTACTTC	CASSLAAADRGQETQYF
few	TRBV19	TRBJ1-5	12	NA	TGTGCCAGTAGTATCCCAGGGCAGCCCCAGCATTTT	CASSIPGQPQHF
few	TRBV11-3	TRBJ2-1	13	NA	TGTGCCAGCAAGGGGGAGGGGTACAATGAGCAGTTCTTC	CASKGEGYNEQFF
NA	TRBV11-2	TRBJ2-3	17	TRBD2	TGTGCCAGCAGCTTATGGAGGGGCGGGAGGGCCACAGATACGCAGTATTTT	CASSLWRGGRATDTQYF
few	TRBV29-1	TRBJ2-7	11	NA	TGCAGCGTTGTGGTGTTAGCCGAGCAGTACTTC	CSVVVLAEQYF
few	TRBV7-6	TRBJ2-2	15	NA	TGTGCCAGCAGCCGTGACAGATACAACACCGGGGAGCTGTTTTTT	CASSRDRYNTGELFF
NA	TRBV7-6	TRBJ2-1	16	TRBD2	TGTGCCAGCAGCTTAGGGGGACTAGCGGGAGTCAATGAGCAGTTCTTC	CASSLGGLAGVNEQFF
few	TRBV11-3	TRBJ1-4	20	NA	TGTGCCAGCAGCTTAGATTCCCACTCGACGGGGCCCTCAACTAATGAAAAACTGTTTTTT	CASSLDSHSTGPSTNEKLFF
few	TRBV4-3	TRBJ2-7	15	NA	TGCGCCAGCAGCCAAGATCTACAGGGGGGGTGGGAGCAGTACTTC	CASSQDLQGGWEQYF
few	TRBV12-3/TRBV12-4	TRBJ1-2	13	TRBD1	TGTGCCAGCAGTCCAGGGGGCGACTATGGCTACACCTTC	CASSPGGDYGYTF
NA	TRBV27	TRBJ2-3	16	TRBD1	TGTGCCAGCACCCAAAAGGGACAGCAGACCCAAGATACGCAGTATTTT	CASTQKGQQTQDTQYF
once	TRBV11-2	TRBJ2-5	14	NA	TGTGCCAGCAGCTTAGATTGGGGCGTGGAGACCCAGTACTTC	CASSLDWGVETQYF
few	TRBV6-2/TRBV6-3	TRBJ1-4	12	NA	TGTGCCAGCACCATTACGAACGAAAAACTGTTTTTT	CASTITNEKLFF
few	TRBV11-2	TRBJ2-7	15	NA	TGTGCCAGCAGAAATCCCTTCGAAGGATCCTACGAGCAGTACTTC	CASRNPFEGSYEQYF
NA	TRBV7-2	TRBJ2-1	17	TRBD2	TGTGCCAGCAGCACCAGCGGGGGGATATCCTCCTACAATGAGCAGTTCTTC	CASSTSGGISSYNEQFF
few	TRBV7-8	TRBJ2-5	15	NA	TGTGCCAGCAGCCTCAATGGGCCTGCACAAGAGACCCAGTACTTC	CASSLNGPAQETQYF
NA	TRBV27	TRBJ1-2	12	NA	TGTGCCAGCACACAGGGAGGGGCCGGCTACACCTTC	CASTQGGAGYTF
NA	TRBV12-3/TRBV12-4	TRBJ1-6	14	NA	TGTGCCAGCAGTAGTATTCGGGGTAATTCACCCCTCCACTTT	CASSSIRGNSPLHF
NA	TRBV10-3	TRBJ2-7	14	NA	TGTGCCATCAGTTCCGGGCCGGCCGGCTACGAGCAGTACTTC	CAISSGPAGYEQYF
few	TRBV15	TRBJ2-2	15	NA	TGTGCCACCAGCAGAGCTAGGGGCGACACCGGGGAGCTGTTTTTT	CATSRARGDTGELFF
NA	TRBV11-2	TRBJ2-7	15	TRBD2	TGTGCCAGCAGCTTAGTTGCGGGAGTTCAACACGAGCAGTACTTC	CASSLVAGVQHEQYF
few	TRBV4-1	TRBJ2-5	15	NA	TGCGCCAGCAACCAAGATTTGGGGGTAGGAGAGACCCAGTACTTC	CASNQDLGVGETQYF
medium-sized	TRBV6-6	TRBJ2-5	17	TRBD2	TGTGCCAGCAGTTTCCGCGGACTAGCGGGAGTAAGAGAGACCCAGTACTTC	CASSFRGLAGVRETQYF
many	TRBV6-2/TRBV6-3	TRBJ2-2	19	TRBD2	TGTGCCAGCAGTTACACCACGGTTGGTGGAGCGGGGTACACCGGGGAGCTGTTTTTT	CASSYTTVGGAGYTGELFF
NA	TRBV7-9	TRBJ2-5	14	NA	TGTGCCAGCAGCTTAGGGGGGCGCAAAGAGACCCAGTACTTC	CASSLGGRKETQYF
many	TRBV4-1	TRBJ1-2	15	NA	TGCGCCAGCAGCCTCAAAGAAAGGGGTTTCGATGGCTACACCTTC	CASSLKERGFDGYTF
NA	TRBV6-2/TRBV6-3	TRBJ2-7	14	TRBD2	TGTGCCAGCTACAAGCGGGAGGGTTACTACGAGCAGTACTTC	CASYKREGYYEQYF
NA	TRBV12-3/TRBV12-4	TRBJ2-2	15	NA	TGTGCCAGCAGCCGATCCGGCAGGGGAGGCGGGGAGCTGTTTTTT	CASSRSGRGGGELFF
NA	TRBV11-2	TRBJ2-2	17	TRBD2	TGTGCCAGCAGCTTACGGGGCGGGAGTATTCGGACCGGGGAGCTGTTTTTT	CASSLRGGSIRTGELFF
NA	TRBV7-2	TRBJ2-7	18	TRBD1	TGTGCCAGCAGCTTAGGCTACAACCGGGACAGGGTACCCTACGAGCAGTACTTC	CASSLGYNRDRVPYEQYF
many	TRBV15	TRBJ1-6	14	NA	TGTGCCACCAGCAGAGCACAGGAAAATTCACCCCTCCACTTT	CATSRAQENSPLHF
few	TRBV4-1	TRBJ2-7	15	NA	TGCGCCAGCAGCCAACTCCCGGGTGGCCCCTACGAGCAGTACTTC	CASSQLPGGPYEQYF
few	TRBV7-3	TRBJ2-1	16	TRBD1	TGTGCCAGCAGCTTAATCGGAGACAGGGGAGCGAATGAGCAGTTCTTC	CASSLIGDRGANEQFF
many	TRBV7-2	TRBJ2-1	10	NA	TGTGCCATGGGCCCCAATGAGCAGTTCTTC	CAMGPNEQFF
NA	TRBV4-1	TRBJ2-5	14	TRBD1	TGCGCCAGCAGCCAGTACAGGGGATCCGAGACCCAGTACTTC	CASSQYRGSETQYF
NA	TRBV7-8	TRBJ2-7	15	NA	TGTGCCAGCAGCCACCTACACTCCAGGGCCAGCGAGCAGTACTTC	CASSHLHSRASEQYF
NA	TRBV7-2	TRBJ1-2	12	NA	TGTGCCAGCGGGGGGCACGGGGTTGGCTACACCTTC	CASGGHGVGYTF
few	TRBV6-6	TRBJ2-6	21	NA	TGTGCCAGCAGCTCCCAACCCCCTTCTTTCTCGACAGTCCCTGGGGCCAACGTCCTGACTTTC	CASSSQPPSFSTVPGANVLTF
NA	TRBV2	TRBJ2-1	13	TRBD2	TGTGCCAGTAGCGGGAGGGAAGGGAGTGAGCAGTTCTTC	CASSGREGSEQFF
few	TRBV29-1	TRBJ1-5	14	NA	TGCAGCGTTGCGACGGGGGCAGGCATTCAGCCCCAGCATTTT	CSVATGAGIQPQHF
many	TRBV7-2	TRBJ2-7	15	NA	TGTGCCAGCAGCTTCGGAGGGGGCGAGCTCTACGAGCAGTACTTC	CASSFGGGELYEQYF